These 7 T cell receptor beta chains were all obtained from the same sample, sequenced in a study of CD8 T cells in Susac syndrome. Roughly 0.45 to 1 ug RNA was reverse transcribed with random hexamers. TCRdb processed the immunoSEQ multiplex PCR reads anew with MiXCR; each CDR3 protein has one entry. The repertoire holds 100,000 or so distinct CDR3 sequences, with 92% as singletons. Specimen: CD8+ T cells from PBMCs. All receptors derive from a human donor in good health.

V is TRBV19 and J is TRBJ2-7; weak D call: TRBD1 (5 bases). V lost 5 bases, J lost 4 bases, and 9 bases lay in between. The CDR3 has 12 amino acids. Germline V gene data show CDR1 as LNHDA and CDR2 as SQIVND (reference sequence). CDR3 nucleotide sequence: TGTGCCAGTAGTTTCCAGGGTTACGAGCAGTACTTC. This encodes CASSFQGYEQYF. The full variable domain, completed using reference TRBV19 and TRBJ2-7, is DGGITQSPKYLFRKEGQNVTLSCEQNLNHDAMYWYRQDPGQGLRLIYYSQIVNDFQKGDIAEGYSVSREKKESFPLTVTSAQKNPTAFYLCASSFQGYEQYFGPGTRLTVT.

The chain employs TRBV19 and TRBJ1-1; a possible D gene is TRBD1 (6 bases). The CDR3 runs to 13 residues. Trimming removed 5 bases from V and 6 bases from J, with 13 bases in between. The germline V gene encodes CDR1 LNHDA and CDR2 SQIVND (reference sequence). The CDR3 sequence is CASSPGAAAEAFF. The CDR3 DNA follows: TGTGCCAGTAGTCCAGGGGCGGCGGCTGAAGCTTTCTTT. Combining the CDR3 with reference TRBV19 and TRBJ1-1 gives the whole variable domain DGGITQSPKYLFRKEGQNVTLSCEQNLNHDAMYWYRQDPGQGLRLIYYSQIVNDFQKGDIAEGYSVSREKKESFPLTVTSAQKNPTAFYLCASSPGAAAEAFFGQGTRLTVV.

The J gene is TRBJ2-7, the V gene TRBV6-5, with 8 bases lining up with TRBD1. V lost 2 bases and J lost 6; bases outside the gene matches: 6. This CDR3 has 14 amino acids. Looked up from germline, CDR1 is MNHEY and CDR2 is SVGAGI. CDR3 sequence reads: CASSYGSTGGEQYF. The DNA for the CDR3 is TGTGCCAGCAGTTACGGATCAACAGGGGGCGAGCAGTACTTC.

The V and J genes are TRBV30 and TRBJ2-3; D is perhaps TRBD2 (6 bases). V lost 1 base and J lost 2, with 13 bases in between. Germline values: CDR1 GTSNPN, CDR2 SVGIG (reference sequence). CDR3 length: 15 amino acids. Here the CDR3 reads CAWSDPGALTDTQYF. CDR3 in DNA: TGTGCCTGGAGTGACCCGGGAGCCCTCACAGATACGCAGTATTTT.

The chain employs TRBV18 and TRBJ2-5; D gene uncertain. Trimming left V 5 bases short and J 0 bases short, with 7 bases between. This CDR3 region has 13 residues. Per the germline V gene, CDR1 is KGHSH and CDR2 is LQKENI. The CDR3 DNA is TGTGCCAGCTCAGGTCCTTACCAAGAGACCCAGTACTTC. Protein product: CASSGPYQETQYF. Based on the CDR3 plus reference TRBV18 and TRBJ2-5, the full variable domain is NAGVMQNPRHLVRRRGQEARLRCSPMKGHSHVYWYRQLPEEGLKFMVYLQKENIIDESGMPKERFSAEFPKEGPSILRIQQVVRGDSAAYFCASSGPYQETQYFGPGTRLLVL.

J is TRBJ2-7 and V is TRBV3-1; D not resolved. In germline, CDR1 is LGHDT, CDR2 YNNKEL (reference sequence). V lost 1 base, J lost 0 bases, and 4 bases lay in between. CDR3 length: 13 amino acids. In DNA, the CDR3 is TGTGCCAGCAGCCAAGGCAGCTCCTACGAGCAGTACTTC. It specifies CASSQGSSYEQYF.

The rearrangement joins TRBV19 to TRBJ2-5; weak D call: TRBD2 (5 bases). CDR1 is LNHDA and CDR2 is SQIVND in the germline V gene (reference sequence). Deletions cut 3 bases from V and 7 bases from J, with 18 bases between. CDR3 size: 15 residues. The CDR3 protein is CASSIGGRIERTQYF. The CDR3, as DNA: TGTGCCAGTAGTATTGGAGGCAGGATCGAGAGGACCCAGTACTTC.